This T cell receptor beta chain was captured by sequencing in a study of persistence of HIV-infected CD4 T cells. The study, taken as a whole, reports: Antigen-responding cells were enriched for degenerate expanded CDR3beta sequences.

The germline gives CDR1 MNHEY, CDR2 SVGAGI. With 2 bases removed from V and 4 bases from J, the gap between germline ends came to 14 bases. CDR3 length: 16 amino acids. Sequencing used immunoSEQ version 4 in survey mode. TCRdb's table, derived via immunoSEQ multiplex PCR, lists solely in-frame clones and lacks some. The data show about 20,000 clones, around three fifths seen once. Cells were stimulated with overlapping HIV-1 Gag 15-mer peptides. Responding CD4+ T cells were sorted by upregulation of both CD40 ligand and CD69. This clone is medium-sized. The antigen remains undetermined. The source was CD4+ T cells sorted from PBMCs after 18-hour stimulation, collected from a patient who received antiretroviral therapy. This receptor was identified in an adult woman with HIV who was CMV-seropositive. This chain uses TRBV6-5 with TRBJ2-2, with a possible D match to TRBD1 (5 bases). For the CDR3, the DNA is TGTGCCAGCAGTTACGATTTGGGGCAGGGCACCGGGGAGCTGTTTTTT. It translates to CASSYDLGQGTGELFF.